This TCR beta chain was captured in a study of T cell repertoires in cytomegalovirus infection. Turning to the study itself: It was the public TCR beta signatures that indicated both CMV infection and matching HLA type. Broader study findings: There were HLA-C-restricted CMV-specific TCR beta clonotypes dominating the ex vivo response. Cumulative public TCR beta family frequency identified CMV carriers with the relevant HLA.

V lost 1 base to trimming and J lost 5 bases, with 5 bases between them. From germline, CDR1 is SEHNR and CDR2 FQNEAQ (reference sequence). The CDR3 totals 12 residues. This clonotype was seen many times. The antigen is unknown. Each CDR3 protein is one row after TCRdb ran MiXCR on the reads. The sample consists of a few hundred thousand distinct CDR3 sequences, more than 15% of them appearing once. Sample: CD8+ T cells from PBMCs. The sequence was collected from a human donor in good health (CMV status not recorded). Some clones in this sample may be carry-over from other donors' samples. The chain combines TRBV7-9 with TRBJ1-1; D call uncertain. The CDR3 region has the DNA TGTGCCAGCAGCTTAGTTTATACTGAAGCTTTCTTT. Protein: CASSLVYTEAFF.